This T cell receptor beta chain was identified in a study of early T cells in non-severe SARS-CoV-2 infection. Study in general: Bulk RNA isolated from unsorted whole blood underwent sequencing; chains were not paired. Study-level results: Clonotype matching in VDJdb favored anti-spike CD8 responses and did not capture private and CD4 specificities.

Individual cDNA molecules received unique molecular identifiers during library preparation. TCRdb processed the 5' RACE reads anew with MiXCR; each CDR3 protein has one entry. The table records about 19,000 distinct CDR3 sequences, approximately 4% of them present only once. This clonotype was seen at least ten times. Antigen specificity is unknown. This CDR3 is 16 amino acids long. Per the germline V gene, CDR1 is LNHNV and CDR2 is YYDKDF (reference sequence). V gave up 4 bases and J gave up 2 bases; unmatched junction bases: 9. The sequence was collected from an adult who was a healthcare worker with PCR-confirmed SARS-CoV-2 infection or an uninfected control (not recorded which). The J gene is TRBJ2-5, the V gene TRBV15; 8 nucleotides agree with TRBD2. The sequencing sample was made of whole blood. The CDR3 sequence is CATSTKGTSGQETQYF. CDR3 DNA: TGTGCCACCAGCACAAAGGGTACTAGCGGACAAGAGACCCAGTACTTC.